These 32 T cell receptor beta chains came from one sample sequenced in a study of Ad26.COV2.S vaccination and SARS-CoV-2 variants (dated by TCRdb to the early 2020s). The library was generated by the immunoSEQ multiplex PCR assay. TCRdb took this table from immuneACCESS and kept in-frame rearrangements with V and J called. Such tables lack part of the clones; where checked against another copy, unresolved V genes explain under half of the gap, and the rest is unexplained. The sample data list roughly 320,000 clones, and around 90% of these were observed just once. In total, the top ten clones hold more than 3% of the sample. In light of the paper, this sample's treatment or condition label describes: about 20 received Ad26.COV2.S at low or high dose, single or two shots; several received placebo; per-sample allocation not given. For vaccine and placebo recipients, repertoires were sequenced using samples collected on day 63 after the first injection.

The source was peripheral blood, collected in a trial of Ad26.COV2.S vaccine versus placebo. The receptors derive from a person aged 18-60 years who received the Ad26.COV2.S COVID-19 vaccine or a placebo.

In DNA, the CDR3 is TGTGCCAGCAGCTTTTTAAGGGAGAATGAGCAGTTCTTC. Protein product: CASSFLRENEQFF. The chain links TRBV7-3 to TRBJ2-1; possible D gene TRBD2, 5 bases. The V end was cut by 3 bases, the J end by 7 bases, with 10 bases between. The CDR3 has 13 amino acids. Germline V CDR1 and CDR2: SGHTA, FQGTGA.

The chain couples TRBV10-3 to TRBJ1-2; perhaps TRBD1 as D (6 bases). Trimming took 8 bases from V and 0 from J, leaving 22 bases between them. The CDR3 loop spans 17 amino acids. Per the germline V gene, CDR1 is ENHRY and CDR2 is SYGVKD. Written as DNA, the CDR3 is TGTGCCATCCTAGGGGGTAACAGGGATCGCGCTAACTATGGCTACACCTTC. Translated, it gives CAILGGNRDRANYGYTF.

The chain uses TRBV7-8 and TRBJ2-7; 9 bases are shared with TRBD2. This CDR3 spans 15 amino acids. Unmatched junction bases numbered 5, after V lost 1 base and J lost 4 bases. CDR1 is SGHVS and CDR2 is FQNEAQ in the germline V gene. CDR3 region: CASSLGLAGVYEQYF. Here the CDR3 DNA reads TGTGCCAGCAGCTTAGGTTTAGCGGGGGTATACGAGCAGTACTTC.

The chain combines TRBV7-9 with TRBJ2-5, with 8 positions matching TRBD1. Unmatched junction bases numbered 11, after V lost 3 bases and J lost 5 bases. Looked up from germline, CDR1 is SEHNR and CDR2 is FQNEAQ (reference sequence). The CDR3 loop spans 16 amino acids. This CDR3 reads CASSFSATGVQETQYF. The CDR3, as DNA: TGTGCCAGCAGCTTCAGCGCGACAGGGGTTCAGGAGACCCAGTACTTC.

The chain recombines TRBV29-1 with TRBJ2-7; unclear D gene. This CDR3 comprises 11 residues. CDR1 and CDR2 from the germline V gene are SQVTM and ANQGSEA. V was cut by 2 bases and J by 2 bases, with 4 bases left in between. CDR3 coding DNA: TGCAGCGTTGAACAGGCCTACGAGCAGTACTTC. This codes for CSVEQAYEQYF.

The rearrangement uses TRBV30 and TRBJ2-5; a weak D match, TRBD2 (6 bases). The V gene's germline CDR1 is GTSNPN and CDR2 SVGIG (reference sequence). With 5 bases removed from V and 0 bases from J, the gap between germline ends came to 10 bases. The CDR3 spans 13 residues. Here the CDR3 reads CAWGEANQETQYF. CDR3 coding DNA: TGTGCCTGGGGGGAGGCAAACCAAGAGACCCAGTACTTC.

The chain couples TRBV24-1 to TRBJ1-5, with D uncertain. V was clipped by 4 bases and J by 3 bases, with 9 bases between them. The CDR3 sequence is 14 residues long. Germline lookup yields CDR1 KGHDR and CDR2 SFDVKD. Here the CDR3 reads CATSDRTVNQPQHF. The DNA for the CDR3 is TGTGCCACCAGTGACCGGACCGTCAATCAGCCCCAGCATTTT.

The chain recombines TRBV7-2 with TRBJ1-2; D is undetermined. The length of the CDR3 is 15 residues. The germline CDR1 and CDR2 sequences are SGHTA and FQGNSA. V shed 5 bases and J shed 5 bases, with 18 bases lying between them. The chain's CDR3 is CASSADREDRYGYTF. The CDR3 DNA sequence: TGTGCCAGCAGCGCTGACCGGGAGGATAGGTATGGCTACACCTTC.

The rearrangement uses TRBV25-1 and TRBJ1-2; 9 bases are shared with TRBD1. The germline V gene has CDR1 MGHDK and CDR2 SYGVNS. The CDR3 runs to 15 residues. Losses at the gene ends were 4 bases for V and 4 bases for J; bases not matched to a gene: 7. This chain's CDR3 is CASSVPGQGIYGYTF. The CDR3 DNA reads as TGTGCCAGCAGTGTTCCGGGACAGGGAATCTATGGCTACACCTTC.

This clone was counted once. The chain is built from TRBV9 and TRBJ1-2; the match to TRBD1 covers 10 bases. J gave up 5 bases and V 3 bases, and 10 bases lay outside the gene matches. CDR3 length: 16 residues. The germline CDR1 and CDR2 sequences are SGDLS and YYNGEE. The CDR3 coding sequence is TGTGCCAGCAGCGCCGAAAGGGACAGGGGACAATATGGCTACACCTTC. This codes for CASSAERDRGQYGYTF.

V usage is TRBV27 and J usage is TRBJ1-1; D gene unclear. The CDR3 runs 17 residues. Germline lookup yields CDR1 MNHEY and CDR2 SMNVEV (reference sequence). The V gene lost 5 bases and the J gene lost 5 bases, with 24 bases spanning the gap. CDR3 DNA sequence: TGTGCCAGCAGTGGGTGGGGAGGGAGTATTTTGAGGACTGAAGCTTTCTTT. As protein: CASSGWGGSILRTEAFF.

The chain employs TRBV5-6 and TRBJ1-5; perhaps TRBD1 as D (5 bases). Germline CDR1 SGHDT, CDR2 YYEEEE. V lost 0 bases to trimming and J lost 0 bases, with 10 bases between them. The CDR3 spans 16 residues. The CDR3 DNA sequence: TGTGCCAGCAGCTTGGGGGGCCAGTATAGCAATCAGCCCCAGCATTTT. Protein product: CASSLGGQYSNQPQHF.

This clone was observed once. The rearrangement uses TRBV7-8 and TRBJ1-5; 8 bases fit TRBD1. The CDR3 sequence is 15 residues long. Germline V gene data show CDR1 as SGHVS and CDR2 as FQNEAQ. J gave up 7 bases and V 2 bases, and 7 bases lay outside the gene matches. The CDR3 bases are TGTGCCAGCAGCTTAAACAGGGGGTCGGGACAGCCCCAGCATTTT. Protein sequence: CASSLNRGSGQPQHF.

The chain has TRBV13 and TRBJ1-4, with 7 bases fitting TRBD1. The V gene end was trimmed by 7 bases and the J gene end by 7 bases; junction bases not matched to a gene: 3. There are 12 residues in the CDR3. Germline V gene lookup returns CDR1 PRHDT and CDR2 FYEKMQ (reference sequence). The CDR3 DNA sequence: TGTGCCAGCACGACAGGGAGTGAAAAACTGTTTTTT. Amino acids: CASTTGSEKLFF. Drawing the rest from reference TRBV13 and TRBJ1-4, the complete variable domain is AAGVIQSPRHLIKEKRETATLKCYPIPRHDTVYWYQQGPGQDPQFLISFYEKMQSDKGSIPDRFSAQQFSDYHSELNMSSLELGDSALYFCASTTGSEKLFFGSGTQLSVL.

This chain joins TRBV11-2 and TRBJ1-3; perhaps TRBD1 as D (5 bases). There are 15 residues in the CDR3. CDR1 and CDR2 from the germline V gene are SGHAT and FQNNGV. V shed 5 bases and J shed 0 bases, with 11 bases lying between them. CDR3 in amino acids: CASSQGLASGNTIYF. CDR3 in DNA: TGTGCCAGCAGCCAGGGACTGGCCTCTGGAAACACCATATATTTT.

This rearrangement joins TRBV5-5 to TRBJ1-1; D is unresolved. The CDR3 consists of 15 residues. Trimming left V 0 bases short and J 2 bases short, with 11 bases between. CDR1 and CDR2 (germline): SGHKS, YYEKEE (reference sequence). CDR3 DNA sequence: TGTGCCAGCAGCTTGGGGCCCTCCATTAACACTGAAGCTTTCTTT. Translated: CASSLGPSINTEAFF.

A few counts support this clone. V and J are TRBV9 and TRBJ2-5, with D perhaps matching TRBD1 (7 bases). The CDR3 contains 13 residues. Trimming cost V 5 bases and J 5 bases, with 13 bases left between them. In germline, CDR1 is SGDLS, CDR2 YYNGEE. The CDR3 bases are TGTGCCAGCAGTGGAGGGGGCCGCGAGACCCAGTACTTC. This gives the protein CASSGGGRETQYF. The full variable domain, completed using reference TRBV9 and TRBJ2-5, is DSGVTQTPKHLITATGQRVTLRCSPRSGDLSVYWYQQSLDQGLQFLIQYYNGEERAKGNILERFSAQQFPDLHSELNLSSLELGDSALYFCASSGGGRETQYFGPGTRLLVL.

The rearrangement joins TRBV4-1 to TRBJ2-7; perhaps TRBD2 as D (5 bases). Germline CDR1 and CDR2: MGHRA and YSYEKL. V gave up 4 bases and J gave up 4 bases, with 14 bases separating them. The length of the CDR3 is 14 residues. The DNA of the CDR3 is TGCGCCAGCAGCCCAGAAAACCGGGGATACGAGCAGTACTTC. Its protein is CASSPENRGYEQYF.

The J gene is TRBJ2-1, the V gene TRBV3-1 (or the pseudogene TRBV3-2); the D gene could be TRBD1 or TRBD2 (5 bases each). V shed 4 bases and J shed 8 bases, with 9 bases lying between them. The CDR3 is 12 residues long. Germline V gives CDR1 LGHDT, CDR2 YNNKEL (reference sequence). CDR3 loop: CASSPLGDEQFF. The CDR3 nucleotides are TGTGCCAGCAGCCCTTTGGGGGATGAGCAGTTCTTC.

This sequence joins TRBV15 and TRBJ1-6, with a possible D match to TRBD1 (5 bases). Germline-derived CDR1 and CDR2 are LNHNV and YYDKDF (reference sequence). Trimming took off 1 base at V and 9 bases at J, with 10 bases between the two ends. The CDR3 has 14 residues. CDR3 in DNA: TGTGCCACCAGCAGAGTTCGGGGGAGTTCACCCCTCCACTTT. Translated: CATSRVRGSSPLHF.

This clone was observed many times. The rearrangement links TRBV3-1 (or the pseudogene TRBV3-2) to TRBJ1-1, with D unresolved. Trimming shortened V by 1 base and J by 4 bases, and 7 bases separated the two germline ends. CDR1 is LGHDT, CDR2 YNNKEL, per germline (reference sequence). The CDR3 loop spans 13 amino acids. The CDR3 DNA is TGTGCCAGCAGCCAAGGGCTATTCACTGAAGCTTTCTTT. Its translation is CASSQGLFTEAFF.

J is TRBJ1-1 and V is TRBV12-3 or TRBV12-4; TRBD1 might be the D (5 bases). Trimming cost V 7 bases and J 4 bases, with 13 bases left between them. The CDR3 length is 13 residues. The CDR3, as DNA: TGTGCCAGCAACTCAAGGGGACGCACTGAAGCTTTCTTT. Translating it yields CASNSRGRTEAFF.

In DNA form, the CDR3 reads TGCGCCAGCAGCCTGGACGGTAATAGCAATCAGCCCCAGCATTTT. It encodes CASSLDGNSNQPQHF. This chain uses TRBV4-3 with TRBJ1-5, with D hard to call. The V end was cut by 4 bases, the J end by 0 bases, with 10 bases between. The length of the CDR3 is 15 residues. Germline lookup yields CDR1 LGHNA and CDR2 YSLEER.

This clone was seen once. This CDR3 is also generated by other DNA sequences in the sample. J is TRBJ1-6 and V is TRBV7-2; D is uncertain. From germline, CDR1 is SGHTA and CDR2 FQGNSA. This CDR3 has 14 residues. V lost 1 base to trimming and J lost 7 bases, with 8 bases between them. CDR3 protein: CASSLGPRNSPLHF. Here the CDR3 DNA reads TGTGCCAGCAGCTTAGGTCCGAGGAATTCACCCCTCCACTTT.

This rearrangement joins TRBV7-9 to TRBJ1-6; 7 positions agree with TRBD1. The CDR3 runs 15 residues. The germline CDR1 and CDR2 sequences are SEHNR and FQNEAQ (reference sequence). Trimming at V came to 1 base and at J to 10 bases, leaving 7 bases not matched to a gene. The CDR3 nucleotides read TGTGCCAGCAGCTTAGGGGACAGCTTTGGGTCACCCCTCCACTTT. Translation gives CASSLGDSFGSPLHF.

A remark on this clone: Within the sample, other DNA sequences also encode this same CDR3. This sequence joins TRBV19 and TRBJ2-7; D call uncertain. Germline V gives CDR1 LNHDA, CDR2 SQIVND (reference sequence). This CDR3 has 10 amino acids. Trimming stripped 3 bases from V and 7 bases from J, with 4 bases between. The CDR3 reads CASSIGEQYF. In DNA form, the CDR3 reads TGTGCCAGTAGTATTGGGGAGCAGTACTTC.

This sequence joins TRBV12-3 or TRBV12-4 and TRBJ2-2; possible D gene TRBD2, 5 bases. V lost 6 bases to trimming and J lost 5 bases, with 7 bases between them. The CDR3 is 12 amino acids. The CDR3 loop is CASSRTTGELFF. The CDR3 coding sequence is TGTGCCAGCAGCCGGACTACCGGGGAGCTGTTTTTT.

The V gene is TRBV6-5, the J gene TRBJ2-2; D gene uncertain. The CDR3 covers 11 residues. V was pared by 8 bases and J by 1 base, with 2 bases between. CDR1 MNHEY and CDR2 SVGAGI come from the germline V gene. The CDR3 sequence: CASGNTGELFF. Here the CDR3 DNA reads TGTGCCAGCGGGAACACCGGGGAGCTGTTTTTT.

CDR3 sequence reads: CASSPSRLGVGKDQPQHF. The CDR3 DNA reads TGTGCCAGCAGCCCCTCGAGGTTGGGGGTAGGGAAAGATCAGCCCCAGCATTTT. This chain uses TRBV7-9 with TRBJ1-5; possibly TRBD1 for D (5 bases). V lost 5 bases to trimming and J lost 5 bases, with 25 bases between them. CDR1 is SEHNR, CDR2 FQNEAQ, per germline (reference sequence). The CDR3 runs to 18 residues.

This chain joins TRBV6-2 or TRBV6-3 and TRBJ2-5; no clear D. The germline V gene encodes CDR1 MNHEY and CDR2 SVGEGT. Trimming took 6 bases from V and 7 from J, leaving 39 bases between them. The CDR3 length is 21 residues. CDR3 DNA sequence: TGTGCCAGCAGCCCCTACAGAAATAGCAAACAGAGCAGTATCGTTACCGGGACCCAGTACTTC. Translating it yields CASSPYRNSKQSSIVTGTQYF.

The J gene is TRBJ2-7, the V gene TRBV15, with 7 bases lining up with TRBD1. Looked up from germline, CDR1 is LNHNV and CDR2 is YYDKDF (reference sequence). J lost 3 bases, V lost 5 bases, and 10 bases had no gene match. The CDR3 runs 15 residues. The CDR3 nucleotides read TGTGCCACCAGCTCATGGACAGGCCAGAACTACGAGCAGTACTTC. Its protein product is CATSSWTGQNYEQYF.

This clone appeared a single time. V usage is TRBV19 and J usage is TRBJ2-3; TRBD2 matches at 8 bases. This CDR3 region has 15 residues. Germline V gives CDR1 LNHDA, CDR2 SQIVND (reference sequence). The junction had 8 bases not matched to a gene; V was cut back by 3 bases and J by 6 bases. The CDR3 bases are TGTGCCAGTAGTATTAACAGCGGGGGTTTGGATACGCAGTATTTT. This translates into CASSINSGGLDTQYF. Variable domain in full (rest from reference TRBV19 and TRBJ2-3): DGGITQSPKYLFRKEGQNVTLSCEQNLNHDAMYWYRQDPGQGLRLIYYSQIVNDFQKGDIAEGYSVSREKKESFPLTVTSAQKNPTAFYLCASSINSGGLDTQYFGPGTRLTVL.